Listed below are T cell receptor beta chains from one sample, sequenced in a study of vaccination and CD4 T cells after COVID-19. The antigens of these receptors remain unknown. TCRdb re-derived calls from the PCR reads in MiXCR, one entry per CDR3 protein. The sample consists of more than 12,000 distinct CDR3 sequences, 73% of them appearing once. The sample taken for sequencing was CD4+ T cells from blood, cultured in vitro. These TCRs come from a human donor who had recovered from COVID-19. Both conserved end residues are part of each CDR3. Not every row has a clone size; where given, it reads once, few, many or a size class.

abundance	v_gene	CDR3aa
.	TRBV7-3	CASSLTREAGTGGLGYTF
.	TRBV6-2/TRBV6-3	CASRTRVNTEAFF
few	TRBV24-1	CATSEPTGSGYTF
few	TRBV6-4	CASSAPGQGNSPLHF
.	TRBV28	CASRKGGTGELFF
.	TRBV7-2	CASSRFDNEQFF
.	TRBV12-3/TRBV12-4	CASSLAQEAYEQYF
.	TRBV20-1	CSARVRGVPGELFF
few	TRBV27	CASSGRDRGTEAFF
.	TRBV7-9	CASSFNVGSGAQETQYF
.	TRBV20-1	CSATPQNQPQHF
.	TRBV20-1	CSAPDFSYEQYF
few	TRBV28	CASIRPTAGNTEAFF
.	TRBV5-1	CADPGSGGGLPQHF
.	TRBV7-9	CASTPGGTARYYGYTF
.	TRBV4-3	CASSLNGGLGSYTGELFF
.	TRBV19	CASSGTGTGELFF
.	TRBV6-5	CASSSGKMNTEAFF
.	TRBV7-2	CASSSQRGVGSPLHF
.	TRBV5-4	CASSSGGSGQPQHF
.	TRBV20-1	CSASPLYGYTF
few	TRBV9	CASGGMGTSAQETQYF
few	TRBV7-6	CASSLGTAYEQYF
.	TRBV6-2/TRBV6-3	CASRGSGRSTDTQYF
few	TRBV20-1	CSARIRNGDQPQHF
.	TRBV20-1	CSAQGTSGREGYEQYF
.	TRBV15	CATSRDQGQETQYF
.	TRBV7-2	CASSSFGSGSSLNEQFF
few	TRBV20-1	CSARWQGGGYTF